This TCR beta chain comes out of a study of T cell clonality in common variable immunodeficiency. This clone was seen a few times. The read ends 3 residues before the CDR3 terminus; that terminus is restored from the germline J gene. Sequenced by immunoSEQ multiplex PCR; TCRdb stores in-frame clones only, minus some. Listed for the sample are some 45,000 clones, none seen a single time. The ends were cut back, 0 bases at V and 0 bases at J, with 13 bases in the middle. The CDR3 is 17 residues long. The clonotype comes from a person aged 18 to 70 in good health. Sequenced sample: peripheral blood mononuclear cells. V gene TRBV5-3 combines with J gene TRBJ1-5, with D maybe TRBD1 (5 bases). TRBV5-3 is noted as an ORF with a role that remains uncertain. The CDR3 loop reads CARSLVWDCGSNQPQHF. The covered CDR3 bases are TGTGCCAGAAGCTTGGTATGGGACTGTGGTAGCAATCAGCCC.